Presented here are 30 T cell receptor beta chains from one specimen sequenced in a study of blood T cell repertoires in COVID-19. Profiled with immunoSEQ multiplex PCR; TCRdb holds only in-frame clones, not every one. The sample contains over 350,000 clones, roughly 87% of which appear only once. The sample was PBMCs or T cells enriched from blood (not recorded which). The receptors were sampled from a woman aged 18-29 years with acute COVID-19.

The chain has TRBV7-2 and TRBJ1-5, with no clear D. CDR1 SGHTA and CDR2 FQGNSA come from the germline V gene. The CDR3 spans 14 residues. V was shortened by 5 bases and J by 2 bases, with 10 bases between the two germline ends. The CDR3 DNA is TGTGCCAGCAGCCCCCGTTTTGGCAATCAGCCCCAGCATTTT. It is translated as CASSPRFGNQPQHF.

This clone was found once. The chain joins TRBV5-1 to TRBJ2-5; the match to TRBD2 covers 11 bases. Germline V gene lookup returns CDR1 SGHRS and CDR2 YFSETQ. CDR3 length equals 15 residues. Germline trimming cut 5 bases from V and 3 bases from J; bases unmatched to any gene: 6. The CDR3 nucleotides are TGCGCCAGCAGGGTAAGACTAGCGGGAAAAGAGACCCAGTACTTC. Its protein is CASRVRLAGKETQYF.

This chain uses TRBV2 with TRBJ2-5; TRBD1 aligns across 7 bases. The V segment lost 6 bases and the J segment 5 bases; nucleotides outside the gene matches: 9. CDR1 and CDR2 from the germline V gene are SNHLY and FYNNEI. The CDR3 loop spans 14 amino acids. The CDR3 is CASRGQVLSETQYF. Written as DNA, the CDR3 is TGTGCCAGCAGAGGACAGGTTTTGTCGGAGACCCAGTACTTC. The full variable domain, in which reference TRBV2 and TRBJ2-5 provide the parts outside the CDR3, is EPEVTQTPSHQVTQMGQEVILRCVPISNHLYFYWYRQILGQKVEFLVSFYNNEISEKSEIFDDQFSVERPDGSNFTLKIRSTKLEDSAMYFCASRGQVLSETQYFGPGTRLLVL.

The chain combines TRBV7-9 with TRBJ1-2, with D possibly matching TRBD1 (5 bases). V lost 4 bases, J lost 2 bases, and 14 bases lay in between. CDR3 length: 15 residues. The germline gives CDR1 SEHNR, CDR2 FQNEAQ (reference sequence). CDR3 nucleotide sequence: TGTGCCAGCAGCTCCCCCCTAACAGGCAACTATGGCTACACCTTC. Encoded protein: CASSSPLTGNYGYTF.

The chain joins TRBV7-3 to TRBJ1-5; D remains unclear. The V end was cut by 0 bases, the J end by 7 bases, with 7 bases between. Germline V lookup: CDR1 SGHTA, CDR2 FQGTGA. The CDR3 length is 13 residues. The CDR3, as DNA: TGTGCCAGCAGCTTAACCTCGGAGCAGCCCCAGCATTTT. This codes for CASSLTSEQPQHF.

The chain recombines TRBV9 with TRBJ1-1, with D hard to call. The CDR3 covers 17 residues. CDR1 SGDLS and CDR2 YYNGEE come from the germline V gene. V dropped 3 bases and J dropped 4 bases, with 22 bases sitting between them. DNA of the CDR3: TGTGCCAGCAGCGCCTCCGGGGAGTTAGGGAGAAGCACTGAAGCTTTCTTT. Translated, it gives CASSASGELGRSTEAFF. Full variable domain (remainder filled in from reference TRBV9 and TRBJ1-1): DSGVTQTPKHLITATGQRVTLRCSPRSGDLSVYWYQQSLDQGLQFLIQYYNGEERAKGNILERFSAQQFPDLHSELNLSSLELGDSALYFCASSASGELGRSTEAFFGQGTRLTVV.

V is TRBV13 and J is TRBJ2-2; 14 nucleotides line up with TRBD2. V shed 2 bases and J 4 bases; nucleotides not matched to a gene: 6. Germline values: CDR1 PRHDT, CDR2 FYEKMQ (reference sequence). This CDR3 contains 18 residues. In DNA, the CDR3 is TGTGCCAGCAGCTTAACGGGACTAGCGGGAGTGGCCACCGGGGAGCTGTTTTTT. Translated, it gives CASSLTGLAGVATGELFF.

The chain uses TRBV4-1 and TRBJ1-1, with TRBD1 as a possible D gene (6 bases). V was pared by 0 bases and J by 7 bases, with 12 bases between. The CDR3 consists of 14 residues. Germline-derived CDR1 and CDR2 are MGHRA and YSYEKL. CDR3 in DNA: TGCGCCAGCAGCCAAGAAACAGGGATTAGTGAAGCTTTCTTT. Its translation: CASSQETGISEAFF.

The rearrangement links TRBV6-5 to TRBJ1-6; D might be TRBD1 (6 bases). The CDR3 consists of 16 residues. Trimming removed 3 bases at V and 13 bases at J, with 22 bases between. Germline values: CDR1 MNHEY, CDR2 SVGAGI. The CDR3: CASSYGEGTYRTPLHF. The CDR3 coding sequence is TGTGCCAGCAGTTATGGAGAGGGGACATATCGTACGCCCCTCCACTTT.

The chain recombines TRBV5-1 with TRBJ2-1, with D tentatively TRBD1 (6 bases). Trimming took off 0 bases at V and 4 bases at J, with 11 bases between the two ends. The germline V gene encodes CDR1 SGHRS and CDR2 YFSETQ. This CDR3 has 15 amino acids. The CDR3 coding sequence is TGCGCCAGCAGCTTGGGGGGACAAGTATACAATGAGCAGTTCTTC. Its protein product is CASSLGGQVYNEQFF. Filled out from reference TRBV5-1 and TRBJ2-1, the complete variable domain reads KAGVTQTPRYLIKTRGQQVTLSCSPISGHRSVSWYQQTPGQGLQFLFEYFSETQRNKGNFPGRFSGRQFSNSRSEMNVSTLELGDSALYLCASSLGGQVYNEQFFGPGTRLTVL.

The V and J genes are TRBV5-4 and TRBJ1-4; 7 positions match TRBD1. CDR1 and CDR2 from the germline V gene are SGHNT and YYREEE (reference sequence). With 1 base clipped from V and 6 bases from J, the junction kept 12 bases outside the gene matches. The CDR3 runs 17 residues. Here the CDR3 DNA reads TGTGCCAGCAGCTTGAGGGGGCCCAAAGGCTCGGATGAAAAACTGTTTTTT. It codes for CASSLRGPKGSDEKLFF.

This rearrangement joins TRBV4-1 to TRBJ2-7; D gene ambiguous. V dropped 1 base and J dropped 3 bases, with 19 bases sitting between them. The CDR3 is 17 amino acids. Germline V gene lookup returns CDR1 MGHRA and CDR2 YSYEKL. The CDR3 region is CASSQGVLGGQDYEQYF. The CDR3 DNA is TGCGCCAGCAGCCAAGGGGTCCTCGGTGGGCAGGACTACGAGCAGTACTTC.

The J gene is TRBJ1-4, the V gene TRBV11-2, with D uncertain. This CDR3 is built from 13 residues. V was trimmed by 1 base and J by 4 bases, leaving 4 bases between them. CDR1 SGHAT and CDR2 FQNNGV come from the germline V gene. DNA of the CDR3: TGTGCCAGCAGCTTAGTTCTTAATGAAAAACTGTTTTTT. Translating gives CASSLVLNEKLFF. The full variable domain, in which reference TRBV11-2 and TRBJ1-4 provide the parts outside the CDR3, is EAGVAQSPRYKIIEKRQSVAFWCNPISGHATLYWYQQILGQGPKLLIQFQNNGVVDDSQLPKDRFSAERLKGVDSTLKIQPAKLEDSAVYLCASSLVLNEKLFFGSGTQLSVL.

This clone was seen a single time. The V and J genes are TRBV7-9 and TRBJ2-7; 10 nucleotides agree with TRBD2. The CDR3 runs to 13 residues. The germline V gene has CDR1 SEHNR and CDR2 FQNEAQ (reference sequence). V dropped 6 bases and J dropped 3; count of bases not matched to a gene: 2. The CDR3 DNA reads as TGTGCCAGCAGTCCTAGCGGGAGCTACGAGCAGTACTTC. This codes for CASSPSGSYEQYF.

This clone appeared once. V is TRBV19 and J is TRBJ1-5, with D uncertain. The CDR3 runs to 15 residues. Germline values: CDR1 LNHDA, CDR2 SQIVND (reference sequence). V lost 1 base and J lost 0, with 7 bases in between. The CDR3 protein is CASSIVSTSNQPQHF. The CDR3 nucleotides read TGTGCCAGTAGTATAGTGAGTACTAGCAATCAGCCCCAGCATTTT.

V is TRBV7-9 and J is TRBJ2-1, with TRBD2 matching over 10 bases. V lost 5 bases, J lost 2 bases, and 9 bases stayed unmatched. CDR1 SEHNR and CDR2 FQNEAQ come from the germline V gene (reference sequence). The CDR3 loop spans 17 amino acids. The CDR3 region has the DNA TGTGCCAGCAGCCTGTACCGTACTAGCGGGACCTACAATGAGCAGTTCTTC. This sequence encodes CASSLYRTSGTYNEQFF.

The V and J genes are TRBV18 and TRBJ1-1, with D hard to call. CDR3 length: 13 amino acids. Germline V gene data show CDR1 as KGHSH and CDR2 as LQKENI. Deletions cut 3 bases from V and 7 bases from J, with 12 bases between. CDR3 residues: CASSPSNSLEAFF. In nucleotides, the CDR3 is TGTGCCAGCTCACCTTCAAACTCCCTTGAAGCTTTCTTT.

V and J are TRBV19 and TRBJ1-4; 7 positions agree with TRBD1. This CDR3 is built from 14 residues. CDR1 is LNHDA, CDR2 SQIVND, per germline (reference sequence). The V and J ends lost 6 bases and 7 bases, in that order; junction bases with no gene match: 8. CDR3 residues: CASRTGDKSEKLFF. The CDR3 bases are TGTGCCAGTAGAACAGGGGACAAAAGTGAAAAACTGTTTTTT.

The rearrangement uses TRBV5-1 and TRBJ2-1; 8 bases agree with TRBD2. Per germline, CDR1 SGHRS and CDR2 YFSETQ. The CDR3 is 15 residues long. Germline trimming cut 1 base from V and 6 bases from J; bases unmatched to any gene: 6. The CDR3 sequence: CASSLSSGPANEQFF. In nucleotides, the CDR3 is TGCGCCAGCAGCTTGTCTAGCGGGCCTGCCAATGAGCAGTTCTTC. The whole variable domain, filled in from reference TRBV5-1 and TRBJ2-1, reads KAGVTQTPRYLIKTRGQQVTLSCSPISGHRSVSWYQQTPGQGLQFLFEYFSETQRNKGNFPGRFSGRQFSNSRSEMNVSTLELGDSALYLCASSLSSGPANEQFFGPGTRLTVL.

This clone appeared a single time. The V gene is TRBV5-4, the J gene TRBJ1-2; the D gene is possibly TRBD1 (5 bases). V was trimmed by 5 bases and J by 7 bases, leaving 15 bases between them. The V gene's germline CDR1 is SGHNT and CDR2 YYREEE (reference sequence). CDR3 length equals 13 residues. Here the CDR3 reads CASSSQGYGGYTF. Here the CDR3 DNA reads TGTGCCAGCAGTTCTCAGGGTTACGGTGGCTACACCTTC. The variable domain in full, completed from reference TRBV5-4 and TRBJ1-2, reads ETGVTQSPTHLIKTRGQQVTLRCSSQSGHNTVSWYQQALGQGPQFIFQYYREEENGRGNFPPRFSGLQFPNYSSELNVNALELDDSALYLCASSSQGYGGYTFGSGTRLTVV.

The rearrangement links TRBV6-5 to TRBJ2-7; D remains ambiguous. With 6 bases removed from V and 0 bases from J, the gap between germline ends came to 3 bases. The V gene's germline CDR1 is MNHEY and CDR2 SVGAGI. The CDR3 covers 11 residues. CDR3 coding DNA: TGTGCCAGCAGGAGCTCCTACGAGCAGTACTTC. This sequence encodes CASRSSYEQYF.

The chain couples TRBV4-1 to TRBJ2-7, with 7 nucleotides matching TRBD1. CDR3 length: 16 residues. CDR1 is MGHRA, CDR2 YSYEKL, per germline. V trimming: 0 bases; J trimming: 0 bases; junction bases outside the gene matches: 5. Here the CDR3 DNA reads TGCGCCAGCAGCCAAGATCCCCAGGGGGACTCCTACGAGCAGTACTTC. This gives the protein CASSQDPQGDSYEQYF.

The rearrangement joins TRBV2 to TRBJ1-2, with 9 bases aligning to TRBD1. Trimming cost V 3 bases and J 4 bases; bases outside gene matches: 6. The CDR3 sequence is 15 residues long. Germline CDR1 and CDR2: SNHLY and FYNNEI. CDR3 sequence: CASSEGTGWGYGYTF. The CDR3 DNA reads TGTGCCAGCAGTGAGGGGACAGGGTGGGGCTATGGCTACACCTTC.

The chain has TRBV5-1 and TRBJ1-1; no clear D. V lost 2 bases and J 1 base, leaving 9 bases between the germline ends. This CDR3 has 14 residues. Germline assignment: CDR1 SGHRS and CDR2 YFSETQ. As DNA, the CDR3 is TGCGCCAGCAGCTTCGAGTTCTCGAACACTGAAGCTTTCTTT. Translating gives CASSFEFSNTEAFF.

The chain employs TRBV30 and TRBJ2-1; D perhaps matches TRBD1 (6 bases). The V gene's germline CDR1 is GTSNPN and CDR2 SVGIG (reference sequence). CDR3 length: 11 amino acids. The V gene lost 4 bases and the J gene lost 7 bases, with 8 bases spanning the gap. CDR3 sequence: CAWTGVNEQFF. The CDR3 nucleotides read TGTGCCTGGACAGGGGTGAATGAGCAGTTCTTC.

The chain combines TRBV20-1 with TRBJ1-2; possibly TRBD1 for D (6 bases). The CDR3 is 11 amino acids. Germline CDR1 and CDR2: DFQATT and SNEGSKA (reference sequence). V was cut by 3 bases and J by 6 bases, with 8 bases left in between. The CDR3: CSASRDNGYTF. For the CDR3, the DNA is TGCAGTGCTAGCCGGGACAATGGCTACACCTTC.

The rearrangement joins TRBV9 to TRBJ1-4; the D is unclear. There are 13 residues in the CDR3. The V end was cut by 3 bases, the J end by 5 bases, with 8 bases between. In germline, CDR1 is SGDLS, CDR2 YYNGEE. The CDR3: CASSAPGNEKLFF. CDR3 in DNA: TGTGCCAGCAGCGCCCCCGGGAATGAAAAACTGTTTTTT. Supplemented by reference TRBV9 and TRBJ1-4, the full variable domain reads DSGVTQTPKHLITATGQRVTLRCSPRSGDLSVYWYQQSLDQGLQFLIQYYNGEERAKGNILERFSAQQFPDLHSELNLSSLELGDSALYFCASSAPGNEKLFFGSGTQLSVL.

The chain uses TRBV5-1 and TRBJ2-5; 8 nucleotides line up with TRBD2. Germline CDR1 reads SGHRS; CDR2 reads YFSETQ. The V gene end was trimmed by 0 bases and the J gene end by 3 bases; junction bases not matched to a gene: 4. The CDR3 contains 15 residues. CDR3 loop: CASSLDGGAKETQYF. CDR3 sequence (DNA): TGCGCCAGCAGCTTGGACGGGGGGGCCAAAGAGACCCAGTACTTC.

The CDR3, as DNA: TGCGCCAGCAGCTTCGGGACAGGGAGCACAGATACGCAGTATTTT. Protein product: CASSFGTGSTDTQYF. The chain is built from TRBV5-1 and TRBJ2-3, with 9 bases that match TRBD1. The CDR3 loop spans 15 amino acids. The V segment lost 2 bases and the J segment 0 bases; nucleotides outside the gene matches: 1. Per germline, CDR1 SGHRS and CDR2 YFSETQ.

The rearrangement joins TRBV5-6 to TRBJ2-5; 8 nucleotides agree with TRBD1. From germline, CDR1 is SGHDT and CDR2 YYEEEE. V gave up 4 bases and J gave up 7 bases; unmatched junction bases: 9. The CDR3 has 14 amino acids. CDR3 in DNA: TGTGCCAGCAGCCGGCAGGGGGCTGATAGGACCCAGTACTTC. This sequence encodes CASSRQGADRTQYF.